This T cell receptor beta chain appears in the sequencing data of a study of cytomegalovirus exposure and HLA in healthy donors. The study, taken as a whole, reports: It was shown in a later analysis that HLA-associated TCR beta chains were more clonally expanded than other, equally common chains.

For this clone: The antigen is not known.

This CDR3 has 13 residues. Germline values: CDR1 MNHNS, CDR2 SASEGT. V shed 8 bases, J shed 7 bases, and the junction held 7 bases outside the gene matches. The PCR employed 60 Vbeta primers together with 13 Jbeta primers. As handled by the study authors: As a later analysis found, there were 70 million to 90 million unique TCR beta chains, of which around 10 million were shared. TCRdb's table, derived via immunoSEQ multiplex PCR, lists solely in-frame clones and lacks some. That table supplies the V and J calls and clone size; D and trimming were determined from the DNA. The data contain around 99,000 clones, over 65% of them seen just once; the ten biggest clones take up around 15%.

The rearrangement links TRBV6-1 to TRBJ2-1, with TRBD1 matching over 8 bases. The clonotype originates from a woman between 35 and 50 years old in good health and CMV-seropositive. The specimen was PBMCs. CDR3 bases: TGTGCCAGCCAGTTCACAGGGGGGAATGAGCAGTTCTTC. It is translated as CASQFTGGNEQFF.